The 20 T cell receptor beta chains below were found in one sample sequenced in a study of patients and donors after allogeneic stem cell transplantation. TCRdb recomputed calls from the RT-PCR reads with MiXCR, one row per CDR3 protein. The data show about 24,000 distinct CDR3 sequences, roughly 43% seen once. Sequencing was done on a sample of blood, either unsorted or a sorted T cell fraction (not recorded which). These receptor sequences come from a human donor who was either an allogeneic HSCT recipient or a stem cell or donor lymphocyte infusion donor (not recorded which). It is not recorded whose cells these are; they may come from a transplant donor.

The gene calls are TRBV7-6 and TRBJ2-3, with D uncertain. Looked up from germline, CDR1 is SGHVS and CDR2 is FNYEAQ. V lost 2 bases and J lost 5, with 5 bases in between. This CDR3 has 12 residues. The CDR3 reads CASSLNRDTQYF. The CDR3 region has the DNA TGTGCCAGCAGCTTAAATAGAGATACGCAGTATTTT.

The chain uses TRBV12-3 or TRBV12-4 and TRBJ1-4; D may be TRBD1 (6 bases). This CDR3 is 15 amino acids long. V was pared by 1 base and J by 7 bases, with 13 bases between. DNA for the CDR3: TGTGCCAGCAGTTTAGGGGGGCGTGTAGGTGAAAAACTGTTTTTT. Encoded protein: CASSLGGRVGEKLFF.

This clonotype has only a few counts. At one end, the junction sequence differs from germline, possibly due to a read error. This chain connects TRBV2 to TRBJ1-6; no reliable D call. The length of the CDR3 is 13 residues. Looked up from germline, CDR1 is SNHLY and CDR2 is FYNNEI. CDR3 region: CASNWRNKSPLHF. CDR3 nucleotides: TGTGCCAGCAACTGGAGGAATAAATCACCCCTCCACTTT.

The V and J genes are TRBV5-1 and TRBJ1-2, with D unresolved. From germline, CDR1 is SGHRS and CDR2 YFSETQ. The V end lost 0 bases, the J end lost 8 bases, and 14 bases lay between the germline ends. This CDR3 is 14 amino acids long. CDR3 protein: CASSLEAVLGGYTF. The CDR3 DNA follows: TGCGCCAGCAGCTTGGAAGCGGTCCTCGGCGGCTACACCTTC.

In this sample, this clonotype turned up a few times. V gene TRBV6-5 combines with J gene TRBJ2-1, with D possibly TRBD1 on 6 matching bases. V shed 5 bases and J shed 6 bases, with 14 bases lying between them. This CDR3 has 14 residues. Germline V lookup: CDR1 MNHEY, CDR2 SVGAGI. The CDR3: CASSNTGPPNEQFF. The CDR3 nucleotides are TGTGCCAGCAGTAATACAGGGCCCCCCAATGAGCAGTTCTTC.

This rearrangement joins TRBV28 to TRBJ1-5; perhaps TRBD1 as D (5 bases). This CDR3 contains 15 residues. V was shortened by 1 base and J by 4 bases, with 11 bases between the two germline ends. Germline V gene sequence: CDR1 MDHEN, CDR2 SYDVKM. The CDR3 DNA sequence: TGTGCCAGCAGTTTATTGGGGCTCGGTAATCAGCCCCAGCATTTT. The encoded protein is CASSLLGLGNQPQHF.

This sequence joins TRBV6-5 and TRBJ2-1; the D gene is possibly TRBD2 (6 bases). CDR3 size: 14 residues. CDR1 and CDR2 (germline): MNHEY, SVGAGI. Trimming removed 0 bases at V and 8 bases at J, with 11 bases between. CDR3 in amino acids: CASSYSGDFDEQFF. CDR3 DNA: TGTGCCAGCAGTTACTCCGGGGACTTCGATGAGCAGTTCTTC.

In this sample, this clonotype turned up a few times. The J gene is TRBJ2-7, the V gene TRBV5-6; D might be TRBD1 (6 bases). Trimming pared 4 bases from V and 2 bases from J, leaving 16 bases between. The V gene's germline CDR1 is SGHDT and CDR2 YYEEEE. The CDR3 contains 15 residues. The CDR3 loop is CASSIRTAPTYEQYF. In nucleotides, the CDR3 is TGTGCCAGCAGCATCCGGACAGCACCAACCTACGAGCAGTACTTC.

V gene TRBV6-6 combines with J gene TRBJ2-7, with a possible D match to TRBD2 (5 bases). CDR1 and CDR2 (germline): MNHNY, SVGAGI (reference sequence). V lost 2 bases to trimming and J lost 0 bases, with 8 bases between them. The length of the CDR3 is 14 residues. CDR3 sequence: CASSYDGISYEQYF. The CDR3, as DNA: TGTGCCAGCAGTTACGACGGGATCTCCTACGAGCAGTACTTC.

This chain joins TRBV6-1 and TRBJ1-6, with TRBD1 matching over 9 bases. The CDR3 spans 15 residues. The V gene end was trimmed by 5 bases and the J gene end by 9 bases; junction bases not matched to a gene: 8. CDR1 is MNHNS, CDR2 SASEGT, per germline. CDR3 in DNA: TGTGCCAGCAGTACCGACAGGGGGGCGCTTTCACCCCTCCACTTT. It specifies CASSTDRGALSPLHF.

The genes are TRBV5-1 and TRBJ2-1; 13 bases agree with TRBD2. The CDR3 extends over 15 amino acids. With 7 bases clipped from V and 5 bases from J, the junction kept 6 bases outside the gene matches. CDR1 is SGHRS, CDR2 YFSETQ, per germline. CDR3 sequence reads: CASRTGTSGNNEQFF. In DNA form, the CDR3 reads TGCGCCAGCCGCACCGGGACTAGCGGGAACAATGAGCAGTTCTTC. The whole variable domain, remainder taken from reference TRBV5-1 and TRBJ2-1, is KAGVTQTPRYLIKTRGQQVTLSCSPISGHRSVSWYQQTPGQGLQFLFEYFSETQRNKGNFPGRFSGRQFSNSRSEMNVSTLELGDSALYLCASRTGTSGNNEQFFGPGTRLTVL.

There are a few counts of this clonotype. The chain uses TRBV4-1 and TRBJ2-2; TRBD2 matches 11 bases. Germline V gene lookup returns CDR1 MGHRA and CDR2 YSYEKL. There are 16 residues in the CDR3. The V segment lost 1 base and the J segment 6 bases; nucleotides outside the gene matches: 4. CDR3 DNA sequence: TGCGCCAGCAGCCAAGCAAAGACTAGCGGGGCCGGGGAGCTGTTTTTT. This translates into CASSQAKTSGAGELFF.

The sample holds a few counts of this clonotype. The J gene is TRBJ1-5, the V gene TRBV21-1; the table assigns TRBD1, which was not confirmed against the DNA. TRBV21-1 is shown as a pseudogene. The CDR3 totals 18 residues. In DNA form, the CDR3 reads TGTGCCAGCAGCAATATGGGGACAGGGCCTATATGCAATCAGCCCCAGCATTTT. As protein: CASSNMGTGPICNQPQHF.

This chain connects TRBV5-6 to TRBJ1-2; D ambiguous. Germline V lookup: CDR1 SGHDT, CDR2 YYEEEE. Trimming pared 0 bases from V and 8 bases from J, leaving 11 bases between. This CDR3 has 13 amino acids. In DNA form, the CDR3 reads TGTGCCAGCAGCTTGGGCCATTCCGGAGGCTACACCTTC. Its translation: CASSLGHSGGYTF.

The J gene is TRBJ1-2, the V gene TRBV12-3 or TRBV12-4; D is unclear. V lost 3 bases to trimming and J lost 7 bases, with 12 bases between them. The CDR3 contains 13 residues. The CDR3 DNA follows: TGTGCCAGCAGTTTCAGGTCCCCGAGTGGCTACACCTTC. Translated, it gives CASSFRSPSGYTF.

V usage is TRBV5-1 and J usage is TRBJ1-2; TRBD1 might be the D (5 bases). V lost 0 bases and J 5 bases, leaving 14 bases between the germline ends. The length of the CDR3 is 15 residues. Per germline, CDR1 SGHRS and CDR2 YFSETQ. The CDR3 region is CASSLGGPGRYGYTF. The CDR3 DNA follows: TGCGCCAGCAGCTTGGGCGGCCCAGGGAGGTATGGCTACACCTTC.

In its sample, this clonotype was seen a few times. This chain connects TRBV2 to TRBJ1-5, with D hard to call. V shed 4 bases and J shed 6 bases, with 10 bases lying between them. Germline V gene lookup returns CDR1 SNHLY and CDR2 FYNNEI. The CDR3 runs 13 residues. CDR3: CASSAGVFQPQHF. Here the CDR3 DNA reads TGTGCCAGCAGTGCTGGGGTTTTTCAGCCCCAGCATTTT. The full variable domain, in which reference TRBV2 and TRBJ1-5 provide the parts outside the CDR3, is EPEVTQTPSHQVTQMGQEVILRCVPISNHLYFYWYRQILGQKVEFLVSFYNNEISEKSEIFDDQFSVERPDGSNFTLKIRSTKLEDSAMYFCASSAGVFQPQHFGDGTRLSIL.

This chain connects TRBV2 to TRBJ1-1, with unresolved D. CDR3 size: 12 residues. Germline V CDR1 and CDR2: SNHLY, FYNNEI. Trimming removed 8 bases from V and 0 bases from J, with 7 bases in between. DNA of the CDR3: TGTGCCAGCGGGGTTCTGAACACTGAAGCTTTCTTT. Residues: CASGVLNTEAFF.

The V call is TRBV20-1, the J call TRBJ2-3, with 14 bases that match TRBD2. The CDR3 runs 17 residues. The germline V gene encodes CDR1 DFQATT and CDR2 SNEGSKA (reference sequence). V lost 5 bases, J lost 4 bases, and 11 bases stayed unmatched. The CDR3 protein is CSAPLTSGGAWSDTQYF. The CDR3 nucleotides are TGCAGTGCTCCTTTGACTAGCGGGGGGGCCTGGTCAGATACGCAGTATTTT.

This chain links TRBV20-1 with TRBJ1-6; a possible D gene is TRBD1 (6 bases). The CDR3 covers 15 residues. Germline V gene data show CDR1 as DFQATT and CDR2 as SNEGSKA (reference sequence). The germline V and J ends were trimmed by 0 bases and 7 bases, with 13 bases remaining between them. CDR3 amino acids: CSAREPGQQNSPLHF. The CDR3 DNA is TGCAGTGCTAGAGAACCGGGACAACAAAATTCACCCCTCCACTTT.